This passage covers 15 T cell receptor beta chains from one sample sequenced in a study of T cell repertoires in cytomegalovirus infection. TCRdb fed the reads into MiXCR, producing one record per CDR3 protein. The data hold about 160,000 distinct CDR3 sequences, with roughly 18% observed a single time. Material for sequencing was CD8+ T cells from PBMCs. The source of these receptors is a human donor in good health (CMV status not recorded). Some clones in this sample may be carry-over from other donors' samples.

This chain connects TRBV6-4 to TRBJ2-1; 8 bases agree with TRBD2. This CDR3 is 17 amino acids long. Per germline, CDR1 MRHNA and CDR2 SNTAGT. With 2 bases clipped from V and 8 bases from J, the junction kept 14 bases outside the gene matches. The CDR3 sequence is CASSDGMPGGSGDEQFF. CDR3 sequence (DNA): TGTGCCAGCAGTGACGGGATGCCGGGGGGGAGTGGGGATGAGCAGTTCTTC.

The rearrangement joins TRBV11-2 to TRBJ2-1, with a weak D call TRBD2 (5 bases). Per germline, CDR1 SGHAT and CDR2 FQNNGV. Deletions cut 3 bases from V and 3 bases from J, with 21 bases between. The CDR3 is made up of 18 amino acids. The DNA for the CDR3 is TGTGCCAGCAGCTTCCTGTGTTGTGGTAGCGTAGTCTACAATGAGCAGTTCTTC. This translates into CASSFLCCGSVVYNEQFF.

CDR3 residues: CASIIAGGPYNEQFF. In DNA, the CDR3 is TGTGCCAGCATAATAGCGGGAGGCCCCTACAATGAGCAGTTCTTC. The chain links TRBV28 to TRBJ2-1, with TRBD2 identical over 10 bases. The CDR3 consists of 15 residues. Germline V lookup: CDR1 MDHEN, CDR2 SYDVKM. J gave up 2 bases and V 7 bases, and 5 bases lay outside the gene matches.

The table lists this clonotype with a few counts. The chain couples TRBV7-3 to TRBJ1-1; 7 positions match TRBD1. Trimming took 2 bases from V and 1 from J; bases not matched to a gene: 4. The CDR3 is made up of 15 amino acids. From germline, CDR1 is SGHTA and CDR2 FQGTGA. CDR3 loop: CASSLWGTENTEAFF. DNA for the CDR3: TGTGCCAGCAGCTTATGGGGGACAGAGAACACTGAAGCTTTCTTT.

CDR3 bases: TGTGCCAGCAGTTTGGACAGGGGAATCACAGATACGCAGTATTTT. This sequence encodes CASSLDRGITDTQYF. The chain links TRBV28 to TRBJ2-3; TRBD1 agrees at 9 bases. The V gene's germline CDR1 is MDHEN and CDR2 SYDVKM. The V segment lost 3 bases and the J segment 2 bases; nucleotides outside the gene matches: 3. The CDR3 loop spans 15 amino acids.

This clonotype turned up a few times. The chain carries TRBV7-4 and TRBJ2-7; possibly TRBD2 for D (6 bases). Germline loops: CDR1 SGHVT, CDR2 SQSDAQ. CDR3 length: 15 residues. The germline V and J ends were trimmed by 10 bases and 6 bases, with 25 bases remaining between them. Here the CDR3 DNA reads TGTGCCACCCGGTCAGAGGAGGGCCTTACCTGCGAGCAGTACTTC. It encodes CATRSEEGLTCEQYF.

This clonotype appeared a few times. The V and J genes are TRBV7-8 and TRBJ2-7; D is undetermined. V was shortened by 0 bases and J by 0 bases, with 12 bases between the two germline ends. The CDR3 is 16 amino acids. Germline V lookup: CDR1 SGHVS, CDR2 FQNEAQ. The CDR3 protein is CASSLASAGSSYEQYF. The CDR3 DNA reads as TGTGCCAGCAGCTTAGCGTCGGCAGGTAGCTCCTACGAGCAGTACTTC.

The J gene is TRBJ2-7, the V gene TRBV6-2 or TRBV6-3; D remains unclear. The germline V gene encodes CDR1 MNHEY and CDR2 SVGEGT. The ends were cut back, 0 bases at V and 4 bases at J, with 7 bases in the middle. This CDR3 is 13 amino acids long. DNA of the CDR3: TGTGCCAGCAGTTACTCGATGTTGTACGAGCAGTACTTC. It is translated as CASSYSMLYEQYF.

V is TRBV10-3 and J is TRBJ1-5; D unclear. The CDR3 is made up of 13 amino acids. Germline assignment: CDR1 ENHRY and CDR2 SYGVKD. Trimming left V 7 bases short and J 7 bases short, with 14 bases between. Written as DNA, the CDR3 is TGTGCCATCACTGACATAGAACGGCAGCCCCAGCATTTT. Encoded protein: CAITDIERQPQHF.

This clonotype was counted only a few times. The CDR3 coding sequence is TGCGCCAGCAGCCAAGGAGGGGGCCGAATCTACGAGCAGTACTTC. It codes for CASSQGGGRIYEQYF. The chain uses TRBV4-3 and TRBJ2-7; 7 positions match TRBD1. This CDR3 region has 15 residues. The trim removed 1 base at V and 3 bases at J, leaving 6 bases unmatched. Looked up from germline, CDR1 is LGHNA and CDR2 is YSLEER.

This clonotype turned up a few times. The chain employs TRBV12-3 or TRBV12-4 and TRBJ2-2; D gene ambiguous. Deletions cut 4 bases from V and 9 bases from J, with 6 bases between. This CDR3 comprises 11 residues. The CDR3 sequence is CASSSSRELFF. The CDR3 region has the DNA TGTGCCAGCAGTTCCTCCAGGGAGCTGTTTTTT.

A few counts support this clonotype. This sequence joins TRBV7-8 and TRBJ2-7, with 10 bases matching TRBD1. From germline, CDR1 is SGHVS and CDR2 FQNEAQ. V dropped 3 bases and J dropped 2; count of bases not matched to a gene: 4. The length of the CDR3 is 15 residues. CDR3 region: CASSFPGTGAYEQYF. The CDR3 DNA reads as TGTGCCAGCAGCTTCCCCGGGACAGGGGCCTACGAGCAGTACTTC.

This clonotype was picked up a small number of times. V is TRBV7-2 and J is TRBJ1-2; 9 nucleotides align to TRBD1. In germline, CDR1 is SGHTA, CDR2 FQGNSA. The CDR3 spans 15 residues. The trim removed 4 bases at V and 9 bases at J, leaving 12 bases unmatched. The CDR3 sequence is CASSSWDREGDSYTF. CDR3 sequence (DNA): TGTGCCAGCAGCTCCTGGGACAGGGAGGGGGATAGCTACACCTTC.

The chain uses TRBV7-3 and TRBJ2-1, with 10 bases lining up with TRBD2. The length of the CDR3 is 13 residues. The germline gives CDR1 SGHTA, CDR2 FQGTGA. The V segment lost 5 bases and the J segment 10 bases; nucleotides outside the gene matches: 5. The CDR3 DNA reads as TGTGCCAGCAGCGAACGGACTAGCGGAGAGCAGTTCTTC. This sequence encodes CASSERTSGEQFF. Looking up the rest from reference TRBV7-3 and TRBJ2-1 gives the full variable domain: GAGVSQTPSNKVTEKGKYVELRCDPISGHTALYWYRQSLGQGPEFLIYFQGTGAADDSGLPNDRFFAVRPEGSVSTLKIQRTERGDSAVYLCASSERTSGEQFFGPGTRLTVL.

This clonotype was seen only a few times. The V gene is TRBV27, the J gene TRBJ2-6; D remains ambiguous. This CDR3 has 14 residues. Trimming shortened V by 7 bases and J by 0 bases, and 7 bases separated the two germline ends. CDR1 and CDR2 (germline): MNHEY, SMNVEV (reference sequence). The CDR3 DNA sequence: TGTGCCAGCACCTGGAGCTCTGGGGCCAACGTCCTGACTTTC. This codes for CASTWSSGANVLTF. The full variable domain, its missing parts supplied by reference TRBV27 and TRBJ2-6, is EAQVTQNPRYLITVTGKKLTVTCSQNMNHEYMSWYRQDPGLGLRQIYYSMNVEVTDKGDVPEGYKVSRKEKRNFPLILESPSPNQTSLYFCASTWSSGANVLTFGAGSRLTVL.